A selection of T cell receptor beta chains follows, all from one sample in a study of T cells of healthy individuals. TCRdb ran MiXCR on the 5' RACE reads and lists one entry per CDR3 protein. The data hold about 63,000 distinct CDR3 sequences, with 16% observed a single time. Source of these receptors: a human donor in good health. CDR3s include the opening cysteine and the closing phenylalanine or tryptophan. The D gene is left open where the match is weak.

TRBV15	TRBD2	TRBJ2-1	CATSRLAGEGNEQFF
TRBV30	TRBD1	TRBJ2-3	CAWTNKQGAGDTQYF
TRBV20-1	TRBD1	TRBJ2-3	CSARTGATDTQYF
TRBV24-1	TRBD1	TRBJ1-1	CANPGQGYSGNTEAFF
TRBV19	-	TRBJ1-1	CASSIGVIEAFF
TRBV2	TRBD1	TRBJ1-6	CASRLLGTEKKSPLHF
TRBV6-6	TRBD1	TRBJ2-5	CASSYSLPGGLETQYF
TRBV20-1	TRBD2	TRBJ2-1	CSAVSGRAGNEQFF
TRBV20-1	-	TRBJ1-2	CSARRRDQLNYGYTF
TRBV24-1	TRBD1	TRBJ2-3	CATSDFGGQGSDTQYF
TRBV7-9	TRBD2	TRBJ2-1	CASSLGPLAGAPYEQFF
TRBV5-1	-	TRBJ2-1	CASGGGNEQFF
TRBV30	-	TRBJ2-3	CAWSEGHFLTDTQYF
TRBV4-1	-	TRBJ2-3	CASSRGDFPYSTDTQYF
TRBV7-9	TRBD1	TRBJ1-6	CASSLALGGTGQTPLHF
TRBV20-1	TRBD1	TRBJ1-2	CSAREQGSGGYTF